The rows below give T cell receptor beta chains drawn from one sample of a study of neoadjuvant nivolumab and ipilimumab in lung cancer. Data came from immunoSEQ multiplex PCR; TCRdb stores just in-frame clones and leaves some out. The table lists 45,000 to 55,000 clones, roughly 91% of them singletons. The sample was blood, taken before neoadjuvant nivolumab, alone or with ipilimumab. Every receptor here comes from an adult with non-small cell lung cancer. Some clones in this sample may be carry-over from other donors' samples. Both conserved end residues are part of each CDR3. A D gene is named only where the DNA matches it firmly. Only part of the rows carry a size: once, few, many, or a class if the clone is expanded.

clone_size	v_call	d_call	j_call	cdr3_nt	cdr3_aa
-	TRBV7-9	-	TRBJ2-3	TGTGCCAGCAGCCCCCGGGGACCAGATACGCAGTATTTT	CASSPRGPDTQYF
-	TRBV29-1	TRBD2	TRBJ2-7	TGCAGCGTTGACAGCGGGGCTTACGAGCAGTACTTC	CSVDSGAYEQYF
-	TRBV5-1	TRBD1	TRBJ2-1	TGCGCCAGCAGCTCGGGACAGGGCAATGAGCAGTTCTTC	CASSSGQGNEQFF
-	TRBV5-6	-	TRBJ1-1	TGTGCCAGCAGCTTGCCCGGGTCTAACACTGAAGCTTTCTTT	CASSLPGSNTEAFF
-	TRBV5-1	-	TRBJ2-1	TGCGCCAGCAGCTTGGCCTCCTTTGGCAATGAGCAGTTCTTC	CASSLASFGNEQFF
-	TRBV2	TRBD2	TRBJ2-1	TGTGCCAGCAGTGATGTTAAGGCTAGCGGGAGGTCCTACAATGAGCAGTTCTTC	CASSDVKASGRSYNEQFF
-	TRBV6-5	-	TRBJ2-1	TGTGCCAGCAGTTTTGGGGATAGCTCCTACAATGAGCAGTTCTTC	CASSFGDSSYNEQFF
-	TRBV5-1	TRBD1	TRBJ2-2	TGCGCCAGCAACACAGGGGTCAACACCGGGGAGCTGTTTTTT	CASNTGVNTGELFF
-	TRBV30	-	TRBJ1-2	TGTGCCTGGAGTTCAGGGAGGGACTATGGCTACACCTTC	CAWSSGRDYGYTF
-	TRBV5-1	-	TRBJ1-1	TGCGCCAGCAGCTTACGCGAGGGGGGTGGCGGAGCTTTCTTT	CASSLREGGGGAFF
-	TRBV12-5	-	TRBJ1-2	TGTGCTAGTGGTTTGGCCGACGGCTATGGCTACACCTTC	CASGLADGYGYTF
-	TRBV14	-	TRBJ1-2	TGTGCCAGCAGCCAAGAAAACCGACACTATGGCTACACCTTC	CASSQENRHYGYTF
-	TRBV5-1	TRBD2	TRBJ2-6	TGCGCCAGCAGCCCGGGGGGTGGTGGGGCCAACGTCCTGACTTTC	CASSPGGGGANVLTF
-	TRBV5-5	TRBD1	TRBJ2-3	TGTGCCAGCAGCCGAGGGACAGGAGCTAGCACAGATACGCAGTATTTT	CASSRGTGASTDTQYF
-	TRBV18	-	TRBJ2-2	TGTGCCAGCTCAGCGCCCACTAGGGTGGCCGGGGAGCTGTTTTTT	CASSAPTRVAGELFF
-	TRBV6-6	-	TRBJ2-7	TGTGCCAGCAGACTCCTGGGGGCCGAGCAGTACTTC	CASRLLGAEQYF
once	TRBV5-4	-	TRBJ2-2	TGTGCCAGCAGCCAAGGGGGGGAGCTGTTTTTT	CASSQGGELFF
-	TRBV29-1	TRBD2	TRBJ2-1	TGCAGCGCCCCGGGCTGGACTAGCAACAATGAGCAGTTCTTC	CSAPGWTSNNEQFF
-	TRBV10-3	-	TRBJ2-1	TGTGCCATCAGTGAGTCTGGGCTAGTTGGTGAGCAGTTCTTC	CAISESGLVGEQFF
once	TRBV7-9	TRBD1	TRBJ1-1	TGTGCCAGCAGCTTGAGACAGGGGAACACTGAAGCTTTCTTT	CASSLRQGNTEAFF
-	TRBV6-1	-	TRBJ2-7	TGTGCCAGCAGTGAAAGGGGTAACGAGCAGTACTTC	CASSERGNEQYF
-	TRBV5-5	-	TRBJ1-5	TGTGCCAGCAGCTTCCAGGGATTTAGCAATCAGCCCCAGCATTTT	CASSFQGFSNQPQHF
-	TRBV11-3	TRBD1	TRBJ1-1	TGTGCCAGCAGCTTAAACCAGGGGGCCACTGAAGCTTTCTTT	CASSLNQGATEAFF
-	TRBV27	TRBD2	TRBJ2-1	TGTGCCAGCTTGGGGGGGGGTTGGGGCGGTGAGCAGTTCTTC	CASLGGGWGGEQFF
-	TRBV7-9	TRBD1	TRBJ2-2	TGTGCCAGCAGCCCCACTCAAAGAGACAGGGTTAACACCGGGGAGCTGTTTTTT	CASSPTQRDRVNTGELFF
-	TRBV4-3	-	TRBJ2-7	TGCGCCAGCAGCCAAGCATGGGGGGACAACTCCTACGAGCAGTACTTC	CASSQAWGDNSYEQYF
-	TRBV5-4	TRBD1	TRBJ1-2	TGTGCCAGCAGCCCGGTCCTAGACAGGGGGCACGGCTACACCTTC	CASSPVLDRGHGYTF
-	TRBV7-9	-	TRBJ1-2	TGTGCCAGCAGCTTAGCGTGGGAAGCTAACTATGGCTACACCTTC	CASSLAWEANYGYTF
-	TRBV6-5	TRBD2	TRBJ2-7	TGTGCCAGCAGTTACACGGCGGGAGGACCTTACGAGCAGTACTTC	CASSYTAGGPYEQYF